The count of the clone carrying this T cell receptor beta chain is one. Its antigen is not known. The record originates from a study of OX40 agonist ivuxolimab in advanced cancers. Overall study: Ivuxolimab is an agonistic anti-OX40 (CD134) antibody, and patients were treated with it. A history of anti-PD-1, anti-PD-L1 or anti-CTLA-4 therapy was acceptable, and 40% had some.

The CDR3 sequence is 15 residues long. Trimming took off 5 bases at V and 7 bases at J, with 18 bases between the two ends. Germline V gene lookup returns CDR1 SEHNR and CDR2 FQNEAQ (reference sequence). Findings of the study overall: Determination of antigen specificity was not performed for the expanded peripheral T cells.

Only in-frame clones appear in the TCRdb table, and some are missing; sequencing was by immunoSEQ multiplex PCR. This sample has 150,000 to 190,000 clones, with approximately 94% found just once. The chain joins TRBV7-9 to TRBJ2-4; no clear D. The starting material was CD4+ or CD8+ T cells sorted from blood, obtained in a trial of the OX40 agonist ivuxolimab. The source is an adult with an advanced solid tumor such as melanoma, head and neck, liver or kidney cancer. The CDR3 nucleotides are TGTGCCAGCAGCCAGTACGGGCGGATAGGGAACATTCAGTACTTC. Translating gives CASSQYGRIGNIQYF.